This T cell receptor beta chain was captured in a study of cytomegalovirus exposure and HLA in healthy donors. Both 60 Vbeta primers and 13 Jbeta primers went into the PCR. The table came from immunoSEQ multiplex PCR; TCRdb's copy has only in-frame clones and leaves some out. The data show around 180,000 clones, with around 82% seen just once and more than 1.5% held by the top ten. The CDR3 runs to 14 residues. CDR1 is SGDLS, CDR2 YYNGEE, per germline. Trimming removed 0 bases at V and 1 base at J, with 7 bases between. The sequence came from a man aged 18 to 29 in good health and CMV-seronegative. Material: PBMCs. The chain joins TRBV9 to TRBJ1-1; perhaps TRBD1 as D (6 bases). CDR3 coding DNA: TGTGCCAGCAGCGTAGGGGGACAGAACACTGAAGCTTTCTTT. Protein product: CASSVGGQNTEAFF.